The entry below gives a single T cell receptor (beta chain) sequence along with its context. The sample comes from a study of blood T cell repertoires in COVID-19. About the research overall: Samples taken during acute and convalescent COVID-19 were collected in the United States, Italy and Spain. From T cells, B-cell-depleted T cells, or PBMCs came the material, which was cDNA or gDNA.

Methods used by the authors: Quantification of nucleated cells was approximated via reference gene primer amplification. The repertoire was sequenced with immunoSEQ multiplex PCR; TCRdb's copy has only in-frame clones and lacks some. The V and J calls and clone size come from that table; D and trimming were worked out from the DNA. The sample lists roughly 130,000 clones, roughly 83% occurring once. Trimming cost V 8 bases and J 17 bases; bases outside gene matches: 11. Germline CDR1 LNHDA, CDR2 SQIVND (reference sequence). This CDR3 region has 11 residues. Allocation to cohorts depended on clinical history reported by the participants.

The sample taken for sequencing was PBMCs or T cells enriched from blood (not recorded which). The sequence derives from a man in his forties or fifties with acute COVID-19. V usage is TRBV19 and J usage is TRBJ1-4; 7 bases match TRBD1. CDR3 sequence reads: CASEVTGRVFF. The DNA of the CDR3 is TGTGCCAGTGAAGTGACAGGGCGAGTCTTTTTT. The entire variable domain, with the rest obtained from reference TRBV19 and TRBJ1-4, is as follows: DGGITQSPKYLFRKEGQNVTLSCEQNLNHDAMYWYRQDPGQGLRLIYYSQIVNDFQKGDIAEGYSVSREKKESFPLTVTSAQKNPTAFYLCASEVTGRVFFGSGTQLSVL.